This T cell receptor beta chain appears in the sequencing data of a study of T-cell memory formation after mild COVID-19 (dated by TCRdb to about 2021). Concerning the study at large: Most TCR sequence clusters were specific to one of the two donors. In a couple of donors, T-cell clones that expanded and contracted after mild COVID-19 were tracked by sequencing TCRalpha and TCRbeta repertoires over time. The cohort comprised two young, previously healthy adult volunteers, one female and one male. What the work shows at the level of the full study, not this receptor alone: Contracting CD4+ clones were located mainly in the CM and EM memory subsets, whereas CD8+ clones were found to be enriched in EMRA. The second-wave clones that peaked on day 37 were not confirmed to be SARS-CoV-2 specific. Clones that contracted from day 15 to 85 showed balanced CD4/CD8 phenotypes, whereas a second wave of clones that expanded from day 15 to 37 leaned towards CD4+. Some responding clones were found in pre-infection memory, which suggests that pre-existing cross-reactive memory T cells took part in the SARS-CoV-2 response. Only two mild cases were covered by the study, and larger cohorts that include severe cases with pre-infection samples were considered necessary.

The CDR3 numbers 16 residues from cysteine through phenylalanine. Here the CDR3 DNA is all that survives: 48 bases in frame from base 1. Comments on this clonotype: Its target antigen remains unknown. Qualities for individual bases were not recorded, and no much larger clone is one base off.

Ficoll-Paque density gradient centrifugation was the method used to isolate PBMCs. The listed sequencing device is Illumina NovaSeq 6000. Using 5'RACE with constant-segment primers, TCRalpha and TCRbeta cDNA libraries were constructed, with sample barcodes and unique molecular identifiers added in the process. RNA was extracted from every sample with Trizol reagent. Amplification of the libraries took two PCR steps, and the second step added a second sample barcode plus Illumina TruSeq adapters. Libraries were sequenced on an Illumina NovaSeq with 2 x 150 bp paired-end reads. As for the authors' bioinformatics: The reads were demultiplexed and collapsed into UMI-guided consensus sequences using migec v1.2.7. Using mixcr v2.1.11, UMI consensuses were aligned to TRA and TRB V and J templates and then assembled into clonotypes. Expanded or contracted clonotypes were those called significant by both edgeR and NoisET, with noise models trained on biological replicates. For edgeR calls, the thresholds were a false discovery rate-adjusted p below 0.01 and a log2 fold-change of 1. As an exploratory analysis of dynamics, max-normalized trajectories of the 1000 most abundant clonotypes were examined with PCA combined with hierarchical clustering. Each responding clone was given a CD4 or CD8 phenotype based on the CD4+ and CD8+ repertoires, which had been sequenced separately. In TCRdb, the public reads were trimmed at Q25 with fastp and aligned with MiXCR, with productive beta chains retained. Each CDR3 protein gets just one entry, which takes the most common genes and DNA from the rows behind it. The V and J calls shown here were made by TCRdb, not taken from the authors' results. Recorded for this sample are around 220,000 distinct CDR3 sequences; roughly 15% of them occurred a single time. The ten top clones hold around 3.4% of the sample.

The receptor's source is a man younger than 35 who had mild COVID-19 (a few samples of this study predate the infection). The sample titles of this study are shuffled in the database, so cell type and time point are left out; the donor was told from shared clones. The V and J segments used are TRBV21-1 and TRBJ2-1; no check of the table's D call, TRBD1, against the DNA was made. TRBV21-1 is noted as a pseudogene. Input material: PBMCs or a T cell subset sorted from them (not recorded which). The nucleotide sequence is TGTGCCAGCAGCAAAGAAGGGGAAAGCCCCTACAATGAGCAGTTCTTC. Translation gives CASSKEGESPYNEQFF.